These T cell receptor beta chains were read from a single sample in a study of shared clonotypes between healthy human individuals. Measured with immunoSEQ multiplex PCR; TCRdb has only the in-frame clones, and not every one. The table shows roughly 320,000 clones, with more than 75% occurring only once. Sequenced input: memory CD8+ T cells sorted from blood. These receptors were collected from a young man in good health. CDR3s include the opening cysteine and the closing phenylalanine or tryptophan.

J gene: TRBJ2-5
V gene: TRBV5-1
CDR3 protein: CASSFPGEETQYF

J gene: TRBJ1-6
V gene: TRBV30
CDR3 protein: CAWGPGQFIYNSPLHF

J gene: TRBJ1-2
V gene: TRBV6-5
CDR3 protein: CASTHSAGYTF

J gene: TRBJ1-4
V gene: TRBV19
CDR3 protein: CASSIDRNEKLFF

J gene: TRBJ2-5
V gene: TRBV5-6
CDR3 protein: CASSLEVGTYETQYF

J gene: TRBJ1-6
V gene: TRBV29-1
CDR3 protein: CSVGDSGRGSPLHF

J gene: TRBJ2-3
V gene: TRBV11-2
CDR3 protein: CASSLSPDTQYF

J gene: TRBJ2-5
V gene: TRBV21-1
CDR3 protein: CASSAPPGLNQETQYF

J gene: TRBJ2-7
V gene: TRBV27
CDR3 protein: CASGYEQYF

J gene: TRBJ2-7
V gene: TRBV28
CDR3 protein: CATLHWDRGLRLSYEQYF

J gene: TRBJ2-5
V gene: TRBV27
CDR3 protein: CASSRASKRETQYF

J gene: TRBJ2-4
V gene: TRBV30
CDR3 protein: CAWSVAKNIQYF

J gene: TRBJ2-2
V gene: TRBV27
CDR3 protein: CASSTQGTGELFF

J gene: TRBJ2-7
V gene: TRBV11-3
CDR3 protein: CASSPGTDYEQYF

J gene: TRBJ2-1
V gene: TRBV5-4
CDR3 protein: CASQVAGGPKNEQFF

J gene: TRBJ2-7
V gene: TRBV5-4
CDR3 protein: CASSEDPGQGLYEQYF

J gene: TRBJ2-7
V gene: TRBV5-6
CDR3 protein: CASSLVVGDEQYF

J gene: TRBJ1-2
V gene: TRBV5-6
CDR3 protein: CASSSEYRDGYTF

J gene: TRBJ1-4
V gene: TRBV6-5
CDR3 protein: CASSDGRIALFF

J gene: TRBJ2-7
V gene: TRBV28
CDR3 protein: CASSLRGFDEQYF

J gene: TRBJ2-7
V gene: TRBV30
CDR3 protein: CAWSRVDEQYF

J gene: TRBJ2-7
V gene: TRBV7-9
CDR3 protein: CASSLDFNYEQYF

J gene: TRBJ2-7
V gene: TRBV5-4
CDR3 protein: CASSLGGTGRAYEQYF

J gene: TRBJ2-7
V gene: TRBV19
CDR3 protein: CASSYRDEKYEQYF

J gene: TRBJ1-1
V gene: TRBV6-6
CDR3 protein: CASSDGMSYQVAFF

J gene: TRBJ2-1
V gene: TRBV27
CDR3 protein: CASSQQGTYNEQFF

J gene: TRBJ2-1
V gene: TRBV12-5
CDR3 protein: CASGEDRDPYNEQFF

J gene: TRBJ1-6
V gene: TRBV7-9
CDR3 protein: CASSSGPRLGASPLHF

J gene: TRBJ2-7
V gene: TRBV7-9
CDR3 protein: CASSLARQSSYEQYF

J gene: TRBJ2-2
V gene: TRBV7-6
CDR3 protein: CASSNPGAGELFF

J gene: TRBJ1-2
V gene: TRBV7-9
CDR3 protein: CASSRELYGYTF

J gene: TRBJ1-5
V gene: TRBV27
CDR3 protein: CASSPGGGQPQHF

J gene: TRBJ1-1
V gene: TRBV11-1
CDR3 protein: CASSFWDENTEAFF

J gene: TRBJ1-1
V gene: TRBV30
CDR3 protein: CAWSVTVNTEAFF

J gene: TRBJ2-7
V gene: TRBV5-1
CDR3 protein: CASSSEGGLVYEQYF

J gene: TRBJ1-6
V gene: TRBV4-1
CDR3 protein: CASSHSRTGRLNSPLHF

J gene: TRBJ2-2
V gene: TRBV4-1
CDR3 protein: CASSPVGLTGELFF

J gene: TRBJ1-4
V gene: TRBV7-9
CDR3 protein: CASSAAAGQGATNEKLFF

J gene: TRBJ2-5
V gene: TRBV7-3
CDR3 protein: CASSLSLAPQETQYF

J gene: TRBJ2-7
V gene: TRBV5-1
CDR3 protein: CASSMGQGRSYEQYF

J gene: TRBJ2-5
V gene: TRBV6-1
CDR3 protein: CASSVLTDQETQYF

J gene: TRBJ2-7
V gene: TRBV4-3
CDR3 protein: CASSQVLLTSGSYEQYF

J gene: TRBJ2-3
V gene: TRBV25-1
CDR3 protein: CASRSSGSMTDTQYF

J gene: TRBJ2-7
V gene: TRBV4-2
CDR3 protein: CASSQDTSGGGSYEQYF

J gene: TRBJ1-4
V gene: TRBV7-8
CDR3 protein: CASSPQGGEKLFF

J gene: TRBJ2-3
V gene: TRBV7-9
CDR3 protein: CASSLLGPDTQYF

J gene: TRBJ1-6
V gene: TRBV7-6
CDR3 protein: CASSLGTGGGSPLHF

J gene: TRBJ1-1
V gene: TRBV2
CDR3 protein: CASSDPEYPSLMAFF

J gene: TRBJ2-2
V gene: TRBV4-1
CDR3 protein: CASSPQAVWAGELFF

J gene: TRBJ2-7
V gene: TRBV28
CDR3 protein: CASSLQGDTYEQYF

J gene: TRBJ2-4
V gene: TRBV7-9
CDR3 protein: CASRLDPSREKGNIQYF

J gene: TRBJ2-4
V gene: TRBV28
CDR3 protein: CASSSEGFRGKNIQYF

J gene: TRBJ2-5
V gene: TRBV5-1
CDR3 protein: CASSFPGARSETQYF